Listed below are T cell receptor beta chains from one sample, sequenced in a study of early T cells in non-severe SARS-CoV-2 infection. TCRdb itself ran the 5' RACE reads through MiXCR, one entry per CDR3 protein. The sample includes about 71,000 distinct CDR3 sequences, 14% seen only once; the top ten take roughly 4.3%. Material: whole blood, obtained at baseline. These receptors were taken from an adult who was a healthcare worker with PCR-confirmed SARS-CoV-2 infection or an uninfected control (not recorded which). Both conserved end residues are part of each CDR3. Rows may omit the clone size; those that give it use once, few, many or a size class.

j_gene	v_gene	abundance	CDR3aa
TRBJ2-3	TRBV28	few	CASSSTAGRGSTQYF
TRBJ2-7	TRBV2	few	CASEGSGDDEQYF
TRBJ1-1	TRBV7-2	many	CASSLRGQGARTEAFF
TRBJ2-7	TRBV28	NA	CASSLFLSSGSGGYEQYF
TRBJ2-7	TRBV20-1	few	CSARDPAGQTYEQYF
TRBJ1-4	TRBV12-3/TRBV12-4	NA	CATRAGPNEKLFF
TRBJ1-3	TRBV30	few	CAWEGGANSGNTIYF
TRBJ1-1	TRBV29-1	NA	CSVWTDEAFF
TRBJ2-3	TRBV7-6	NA	CASSLGQGSSTDTQYF
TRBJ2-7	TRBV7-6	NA	CASSLGTSGSAEQYF
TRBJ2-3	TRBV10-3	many	CAISHGQGAGTDTQYF
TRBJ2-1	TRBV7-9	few	CASSTPSGRDNEQFF
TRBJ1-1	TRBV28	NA	CASSPTLGWKLDTEAFF
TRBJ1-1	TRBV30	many	CAWMGGLGAFF
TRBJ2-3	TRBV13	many	CASSPGLAHTDTQYF
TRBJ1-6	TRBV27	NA	CASSLLGPANSPLHF
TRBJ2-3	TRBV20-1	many	CSARDLAGVGTDTQYF
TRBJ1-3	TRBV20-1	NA	CSASGPPRNTIYF
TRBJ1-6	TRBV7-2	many	CASSGGVGSPLHF
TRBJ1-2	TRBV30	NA	CAWVKIPGQDEDGYTF
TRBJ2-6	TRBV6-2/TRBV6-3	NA	CASSYSTLGQGGSGANVLTF
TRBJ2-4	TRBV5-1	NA	CASSLDSGSGKNIQYF
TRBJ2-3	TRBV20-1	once	CSARAGTSSTDTQYF
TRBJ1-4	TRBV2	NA	CASHRQGAREKLFF
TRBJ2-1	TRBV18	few	CASSPMDSSYNEQFF
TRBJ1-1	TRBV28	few	CASSLYRAPQGAFF
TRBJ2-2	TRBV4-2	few	CASSLQAGGDTGELFF
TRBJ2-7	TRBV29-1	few	CSVGGRGTSSEQYF
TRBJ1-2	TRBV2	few	CASSEVYGYTF
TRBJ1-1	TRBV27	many	CASSLKGGRERLNTEAFF
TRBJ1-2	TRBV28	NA	CASGPGTGVYGYTF
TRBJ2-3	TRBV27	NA	CASSYEGGPTDTQYF
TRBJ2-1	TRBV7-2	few	CASSSSGAGGGGEQFF
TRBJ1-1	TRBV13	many	CASSQTGTAFNTEAFF
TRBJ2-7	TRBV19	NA	CASSTPGALSYEQYF
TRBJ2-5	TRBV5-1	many	CASSSGQGTSPKTQYF
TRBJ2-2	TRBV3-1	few	CASSRFVGDTGELFF
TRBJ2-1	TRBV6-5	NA	CASSPQRGRDEQFF
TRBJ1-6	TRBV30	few	CACAGGWNSPLHF
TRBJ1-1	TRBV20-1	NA	CSARVRAEQIEAFF
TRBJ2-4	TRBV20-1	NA	CSARGGLAGNIQYF
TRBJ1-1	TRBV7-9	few	CASIPGAGEAFF